This passage covers 25 T cell receptor beta chains from one sample sequenced in a study of CD8 T cells in Susac syndrome. RNA totalling roughly 0.45 to 1 ug underwent reverse transcription with random hexamers. TCRdb itself ran the immunoSEQ multiplex PCR reads through MiXCR, one entry per CDR3 protein. The repertoire holds about 170,000 distinct CDR3 sequences, with roughly 95% as singletons. The sequenced material came from CD4+ T cells from PBMCs. The source is a human donor with Susac syndrome.

The genes are TRBV20-1 and TRBJ2-5; D is unresolved. The V and J ends lost 6 bases and 4 bases respectively, with 12 bases between them. Germline loops: CDR1 DFQATT, CDR2 SNEGSKA (reference sequence). The CDR3 is made up of 12 amino acids. CDR3 bases: TGCAGTGCGCCCCCCCGGCCAGAGACCCAGTACTTC. It encodes CSAPPRPETQYF.

The rearrangement uses TRBV12-3 or TRBV12-4 and TRBJ2-7; D gene uncertain. The CDR3 covers 13 residues. V was pared by 5 bases and J by 2 bases, with 10 bases between. CDR3 amino acids: CASSPGGPYEQYF. The CDR3 coding sequence is TGTGCCAGCAGTCCGGGCGGCCCCTACGAGCAGTACTTC.

The J gene is TRBJ2-5, the V gene TRBV29-1, with TRBD2 identical over 11 bases. The CDR3 covers 14 residues. Germline trimming cut 8 bases from V and 1 base from J; bases unmatched to any gene: 6. Per germline, CDR1 SQVTM and CDR2 ANQGSEA. This chain's CDR3 is CSFHGLAGQETQYF. The DNA for the CDR3 is TGCAGCTTCCATGGACTAGCGGGCCAAGAGACCCAGTACTTC.

V and J are TRBV29-1 and TRBJ2-3; D possibly corresponds to TRBD2 (5 bases). In germline, CDR1 is SQVTM, CDR2 ANQGSEA. The germline V and J ends were trimmed by 1 base and 2 bases, with 10 bases remaining between them. This CDR3 comprises 14 residues. CDR3 loop: CSVEVPSSTDTQYF. As DNA, the CDR3 is TGCAGCGTTGAAGTCCCTAGCTCCACAGATACGCAGTATTTT.

The rearrangement links TRBV30 to TRBJ2-7, with D unclear. The CDR3 covers 11 residues. CDR1 GTSNPN and CDR2 SVGIG come from the germline V gene (reference sequence). Trimming shortened V by 0 bases and J by 5 bases, and 5 bases separated the two germline ends. The CDR3 DNA is TGTGCCTGGAGTGTACTTGACGAGCAGTACTTC. Its protein product is CAWSVLDEQYF.

This chain joins TRBV19 and TRBJ2-4; TRBD1 matches at 8 bases. Germline V gene sequence: CDR1 LNHDA, CDR2 SQIVND (reference sequence). The V gene end was trimmed by 10 bases and the J gene end by 0 bases; junction bases not matched to a gene: 5. CDR3 length: 14 residues. The CDR3 region has the DNA TGTGCCACCAAGGACAGGGAAGCCAAAAACATTCAGTACTTC. It encodes CATKDREAKNIQYF.

The chain carries TRBV5-1 and TRBJ2-5, with D possibly being TRBD1 (7 bases). Germline V gene sequence: CDR1 SGHRS, CDR2 YFSETQ. The CDR3 contains 15 residues. V shed 3 bases and J shed 5 bases, with 17 bases lying between them. The CDR3 bases are TGCGCCAGCAGCTGGCAGGGGGGCGGAGTGGAGACCCAGTACTTC. Its translation: CASSWQGGGVETQYF.

This clonotype was counted a single time. The genes are TRBV2 and TRBJ2-5; 8 bases line up with TRBD2. Unmatched junction bases numbered 2, after V lost 7 bases and J lost 4 bases. The CDR3 length is 12 residues. CDR1 is SNHLY, CDR2 FYNNEI, per germline. The CDR3 spells CASIRGGETQYF. The CDR3 region has the DNA TGTGCCAGCATCCGGGGGGGAGAGACCCAGTACTTC.

The chain links TRBV5-1 to TRBJ1-6; the match to TRBD1 covers 10 bases. Per germline, CDR1 SGHRS and CDR2 YFSETQ. The CDR3 loop spans 15 amino acids. V shed 1 base and J 10 bases; nucleotides not matched to a gene: 5. The CDR3 DNA sequence: TGCGCCAGCAGCTTGACTGGACAGGGGGAATCACCCCTCCACTTT. Its translation is CASSLTGQGESPLHF.

V gene TRBV13 combines with J gene TRBJ2-7, with 8 bases that match TRBD1. Unmatched junction bases numbered 9, after V lost 5 bases and J lost 3 bases. Germline lookup yields CDR1 PRHDT and CDR2 FYEKMQ (reference sequence). This CDR3 spans 15 amino acids. The DNA of the CDR3 is TGTGCCAGCAGCCTGACAGGGGAAGGAAGCTACGAGCAGTACTTC. Protein product: CASSLTGEGSYEQYF.

The chain employs TRBV12-3 or TRBV12-4 and TRBJ1-3; 7 bases are a match to TRBD1. The CDR3 has 14 amino acids. With V trimmed by 6 bases and J by 0 bases, 2 bases remained unmatched. This CDR3 is CASRTGHSGNTIYF. The CDR3 DNA follows: TGTGCCAGCAGGACAGGGCACTCTGGAAACACCATATATTTT.

The gene calls are TRBV20-1 and TRBJ1-4; D is uncertain. This CDR3 is built from 11 residues. V was cut by 6 bases and J by 8 bases, with 10 bases left in between. CDR1 DFQATT and CDR2 SNEGSKA come from the germline V gene (reference sequence). The CDR3 DNA reads as TGCAGTGCCCGACCTGGGGAAAAACTGTTTTTT. Translated: CSARPGEKLFF.

The chain is built from TRBV2 and TRBJ2-5; 7 bases line up with TRBD1. Per germline, CDR1 SNHLY and CDR2 FYNNEI. J gave up 5 bases and V 4 bases, and 4 bases lay outside the gene matches. This CDR3 contains 13 residues. CDR3 in amino acids: CASSVRGRETQYF. The CDR3 bases are TGTGCCAGCAGTGTGAGGGGGCGGGAGACCCAGTACTTC.

The J gene is TRBJ2-1, the V gene TRBV20-1; unclear D gene. The germline CDR1 and CDR2 sequences are DFQATT and SNEGSKA (reference sequence). The CDR3 length is 10 residues. V was shortened by 8 bases and J by 8 bases, with 10 bases between the two germline ends. The CDR3 DNA follows: TGCAGTACTTTGATTCATGAGCAGTTCTTC. Residues: CSTLIHEQFF.

V usage is TRBV19 and J usage is TRBJ2-6; D uncertain. This CDR3 has 14 residues. With 3 bases removed from V and 2 bases from J, the gap between germline ends came to 5 bases. Germline V lookup: CDR1 LNHDA, CDR2 SQIVND (reference sequence). CDR3 protein: CASSIGAGANVLTF. The CDR3 DNA follows: TGTGCCAGTAGTATTGGGGCTGGGGCCAACGTCCTGACTTTC.

The CDR3 protein is CATSRDVAPGAQYF. The CDR3 bases are TGTGCCACCAGCAGAGACGTGGCGCCGGGGGCGCAGTATTTT. This chain links TRBV15 with TRBJ2-3; D is possibly TRBD2 (6 bases). The CDR3 length is 14 residues. Per germline, CDR1 LNHNV and CDR2 YYDKDF (reference sequence). Trimming shortened V by 0 bases and J by 10 bases, and 14 bases separated the two germline ends.

The DNA for the CDR3 is TGTGCCAGCAGCCCGGGCCAGACCCAGTACTTC. The encoded protein is CASSPGQTQYF. The chain is built from TRBV7-8 and TRBJ2-5; D gene unclear. V was shortened by 5 bases and J by 6 bases, with 7 bases between the two germline ends. The CDR3 sequence is 11 residues long. Germline assignment: CDR1 SGHVS and CDR2 FQNEAQ.

This chain connects TRBV2 to TRBJ1-2, with TRBD1 as a possible D gene (6 bases). CDR3 length equals 15 residues. V lost 4 bases and J lost 0, with 12 bases in between. Germline-derived CDR1 and CDR2 are SNHLY and FYNNEI. The CDR3 nucleotides read TGTGCCAGCAGTGTGGCAGGGGAAGCTAACTATGGCTACACCTTC. It yields the protein CASSVAGEANYGYTF.

The rearrangement uses TRBV7-8 and TRBJ2-5; D unresolved. Germline lookup yields CDR1 SGHVS and CDR2 FQNEAQ. Between the trimmed V and J ends, which lost 2 bases and 5 bases, there was a span of 15 bases. This CDR3 is built from 15 residues. The DNA of the CDR3 is TGTGCCAGCAGCTTACTCCAGACCGCGACGGAGACCCAGTACTTC. This encodes CASSLLQTATETQYF. Full variable domain (outside the CDR3, taken from reference TRBV7-8 and TRBJ2-5): GAGVSQSPRYKVAKRGQDVALRCDPISGHVSLFWYQQALGQGPEFLTYFQNEAQLDKSGLPSDRFFAERPEGSVSTLKIQRTQQEDSAVYLCASSLLQTATETQYFGPGTRLLVL.

The rearrangement uses TRBV29-1 and TRBJ2-2; TRBD2 agrees at 8 bases. The CDR3 consists of 16 residues. Trimming cost V 0 bases and J 4 bases; bases outside gene matches: 7. The V gene's germline CDR1 is SQVTM and CDR2 ANQGSEA. The CDR3 loop is CSVEDRASGPTGELFF. The CDR3 coding sequence is TGCAGCGTTGAAGATCGGGCTAGCGGGCCCACCGGGGAGCTGTTTTTT.

The chain couples TRBV29-1 to TRBJ2-3; D uncertain. V gave up 1 base and J gave up 6 bases, with 8 bases separating them. CDR1 and CDR2 (germline): SQVTM, ANQGSEA. This CDR3 has 12 residues. CDR3: CSVEARLDTQYF. CDR3 bases: TGCAGCGTTGAAGCCCGACTTGATACGCAGTATTTT.

This chain's CDR3 is CSARVPSGGFQETQYF. The CDR3 nucleotides are TGCAGTGCTAGAGTCCCTAGCGGGGGGTTCCAAGAGACCCAGTACTTC. The V and J genes are TRBV20-1 and TRBJ2-5; 11 bases align to TRBD2. The CDR3 totals 16 residues. With V trimmed by 1 base and J by 1 base, 5 bases remained unmatched. From germline, CDR1 is DFQATT and CDR2 SNEGSKA (reference sequence).

The CDR3 reads CASSPPVLAGNEQYF. CDR3 coding DNA: TGTGCCAGCAGCCCGCCGGTACTAGCGGGGAACGAGCAGTACTTC. V is TRBV3-1 and J is TRBJ2-7; TRBD2 matches at 10 bases. Per the germline V gene, CDR1 is LGHDT and CDR2 is YNNKEL (reference sequence). The CDR3 length is 15 residues. Trimming took 4 bases from V and 5 from J; bases not matched to a gene: 8.

The J gene is TRBJ2-7, the V gene TRBV18; 8 nucleotides match TRBD1. Germline V CDR1 and CDR2: KGHSH, LQKENI. The CDR3 runs 14 residues. V shed 3 bases and J 6 bases; nucleotides not matched to a gene: 7. CDR3 region: CASSPGQGTGEQYV. In nucleotides, the CDR3 is TGTGCCAGCTCACCCGGACAGGGAACAGGCGAGCAGTACGTC.

The CDR3 reads CASSQLGDTQYF. CDR3 sequence (DNA): TGTGCCAGCTCGCAACTGGGAGATACGCAGTATTTT. The genes are TRBV18 and TRBJ2-3, with D hard to call. CDR3 length: 12 residues. Germline assignment: CDR1 KGHSH and CDR2 LQKENI. The V end lost 6 bases, the J end lost 5 bases, and 9 bases lay between the germline ends. Full variable domain (missing parts from reference TRBV18 and TRBJ2-3): NAGVMQNPRHLVRRRGQEARLRCSPMKGHSHVYWYRQLPEEGLKFMVYLQKENIIDESGMPKERFSAEFPKEGPSILRIQQVVRGDSAAYFCASSQLGDTQYFGPGTRLTVL.